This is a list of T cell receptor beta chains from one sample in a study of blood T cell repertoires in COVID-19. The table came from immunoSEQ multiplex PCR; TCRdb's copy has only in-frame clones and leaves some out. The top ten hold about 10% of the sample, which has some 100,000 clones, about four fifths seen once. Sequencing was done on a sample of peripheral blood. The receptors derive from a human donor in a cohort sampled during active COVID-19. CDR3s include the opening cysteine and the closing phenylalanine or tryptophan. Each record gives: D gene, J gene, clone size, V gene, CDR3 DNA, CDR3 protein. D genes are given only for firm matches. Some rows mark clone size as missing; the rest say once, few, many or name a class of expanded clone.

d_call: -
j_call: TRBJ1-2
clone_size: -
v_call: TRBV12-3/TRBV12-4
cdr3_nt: TGTGCCAGCAGTCGCAGGTCGGTCTATGGCTACACCTTC
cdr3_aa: CASSRRSVYGYTF

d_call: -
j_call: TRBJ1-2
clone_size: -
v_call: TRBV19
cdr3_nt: TGTGCCAGTTCGGATGCGGGGTCGAACTATGGCTACACCTTC
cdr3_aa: CASSDAGSNYGYTF

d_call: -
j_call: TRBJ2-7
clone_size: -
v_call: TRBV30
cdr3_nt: TGTGCCTGGAGTCCCCTTCACAGGAAATCCTACGAGCAGTACTTC
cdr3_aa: CAWSPLHRKSYEQYF

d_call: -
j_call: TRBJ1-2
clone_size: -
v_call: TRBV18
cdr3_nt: TGTGCCAGCTCACCACCGGACAGTTTCTATGGCTACACCTTC
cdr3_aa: CASSPPDSFYGYTF

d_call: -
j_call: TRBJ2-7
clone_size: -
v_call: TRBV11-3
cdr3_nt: TGTGCCAGCAGCTTCCGGGCAGGGAAGAACGAGCAGTACTTC
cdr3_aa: CASSFRAGKNEQYF

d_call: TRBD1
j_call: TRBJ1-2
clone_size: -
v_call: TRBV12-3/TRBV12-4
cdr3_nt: TGTGCCAGCAGCCGGGACAGGGTTGGCTACACCTTC
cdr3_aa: CASSRDRVGYTF

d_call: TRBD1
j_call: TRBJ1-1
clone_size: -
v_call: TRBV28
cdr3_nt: TGTGCCAGCAGGAGGACAGGGGGGCGCGTGAACACTGAAGCTTTCTTT
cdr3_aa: CASRRTGGRVNTEAFF

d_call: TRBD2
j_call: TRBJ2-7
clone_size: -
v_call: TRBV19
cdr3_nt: TGTGCCAGTAGTATCGAGACTAGCGGGGGCTACGAGCAGTACTTC
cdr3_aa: CASSIETSGGYEQYF

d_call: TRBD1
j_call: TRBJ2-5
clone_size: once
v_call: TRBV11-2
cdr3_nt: TGTGCCAGCAGTCAAGACAGGGGGCTAAAGACCCAGTACTTC
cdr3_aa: CASSQDRGLKTQYF

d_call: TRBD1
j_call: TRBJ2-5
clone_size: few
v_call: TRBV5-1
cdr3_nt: TGCGCCAGCAGCGTGGACAGGAACCAAGAGACCCAGTACTTC
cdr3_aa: CASSVDRNQETQYF

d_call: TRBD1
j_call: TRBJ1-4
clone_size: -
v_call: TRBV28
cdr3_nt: TGTGCCAGCAGTTCTAACCTTCGGACAGGTGAAAAACTGTTTTTT
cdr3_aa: CASSSNLRTGEKLFF

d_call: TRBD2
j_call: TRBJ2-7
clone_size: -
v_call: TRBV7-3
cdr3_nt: TGTGCCAGCAGCTTATACAGCGGGAGGTACGAGCAGTACTTC
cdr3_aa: CASSLYSGRYEQYF

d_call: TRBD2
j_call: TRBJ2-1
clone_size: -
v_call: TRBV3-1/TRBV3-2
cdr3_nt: TGTGCCAGCAGCCGAAGCCCCGCTAGCGGGAGGAACAATGAGCAGTTCTTC
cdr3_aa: CASSRSPASGRNNEQFF

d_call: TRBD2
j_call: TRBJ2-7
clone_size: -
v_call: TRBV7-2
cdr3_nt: TGTGCCAGCAGCTCACAAGCGGGAGCCACCTACGAGCAGTACTTC
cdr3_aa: CASSSQAGATYEQYF

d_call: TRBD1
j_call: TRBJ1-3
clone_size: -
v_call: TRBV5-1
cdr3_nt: TGCGCCAGCAGCTTGGGGGACAGGGAAGGAAACACCATATATTTT
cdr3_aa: CASSLGDREGNTIYF

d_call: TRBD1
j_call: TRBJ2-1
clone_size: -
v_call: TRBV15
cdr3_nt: TGTGCCACCAGCAGAGGGAGCGGGACAGGGTCAAATGAGCAGTTCTTC
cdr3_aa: CATSRGSGTGSNEQFF

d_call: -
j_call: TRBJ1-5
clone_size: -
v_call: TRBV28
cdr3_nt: TGTGCCAGCAGTTGGAGAAATCAGCCCCAGCATTTT
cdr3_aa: CASSWRNQPQHF

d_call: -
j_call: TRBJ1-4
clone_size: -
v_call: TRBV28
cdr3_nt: TGTGCCAGCAGTTTAACGGGGACTCCTAATGAAAAACTGTTTTTT
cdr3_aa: CASSLTGTPNEKLFF

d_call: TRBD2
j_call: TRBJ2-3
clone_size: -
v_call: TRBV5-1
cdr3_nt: TGCGCCAGCAGTTCTGCCGCGGGAGGTAATACGCAGTATTTT
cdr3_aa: CASSSAAGGNTQYF

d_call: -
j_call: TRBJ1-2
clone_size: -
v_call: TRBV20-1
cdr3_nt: TGCAGCGGGGGGACGGAGTATGGCTACACCTTC
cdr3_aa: CSGGTEYGYTF

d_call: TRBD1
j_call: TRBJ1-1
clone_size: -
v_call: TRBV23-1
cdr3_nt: TGCGCCAGCAGTCAAGACAGGGCTTCAATTTTT
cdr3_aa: CASSQDRASIF

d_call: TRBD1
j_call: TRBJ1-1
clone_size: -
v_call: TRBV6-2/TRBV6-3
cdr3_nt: TGTGCCAGCAGTCCAACAGGGGACACTGAAGCTTTCTTT
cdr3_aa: CASSPTGDTEAFF

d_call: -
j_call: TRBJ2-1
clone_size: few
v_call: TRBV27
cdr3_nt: TGTGCCAGCAGCCGTGCGCCAAGCTCCTACAATGAGCAGTTCTTC
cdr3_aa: CASSRAPSSYNEQFF

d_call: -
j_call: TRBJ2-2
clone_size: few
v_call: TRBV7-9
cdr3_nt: TGTGCCAGCAGCTTAGTCGAGTCCAACACCGGGGAGCTGTTTTTT
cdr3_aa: CASSLVESNTGELFF

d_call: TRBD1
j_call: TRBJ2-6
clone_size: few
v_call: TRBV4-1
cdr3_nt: TGCGCCAGCAGCCGGACTGGCGGGCCTGGGACAGAGATACTACGTGGGGCCAACGTCCTGACTTTC
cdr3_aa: CASSRTGGPGTEILRGANVLTF

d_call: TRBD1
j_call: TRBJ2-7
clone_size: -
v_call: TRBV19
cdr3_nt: TGTGCCAGTAGCGGTGGGACCGGGACAGGGTTGGGCGAGCAGTACTTC
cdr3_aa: CASSGGTGTGLGEQYF

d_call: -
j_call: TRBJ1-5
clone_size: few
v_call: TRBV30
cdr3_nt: TGTGCCTGGACTCCGGGGGGTCATCAGCCCCAGCATTTT
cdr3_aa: CAWTPGGHQPQHF

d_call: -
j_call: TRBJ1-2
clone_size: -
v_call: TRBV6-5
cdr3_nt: TGTGCCAGCAGTTACTGGATTGGGCAGGGCGCACACGGCTACACCTTC
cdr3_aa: CASSYWIGQGAHGYTF

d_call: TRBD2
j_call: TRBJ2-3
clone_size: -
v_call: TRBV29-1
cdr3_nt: TGCAGCTTACCGAGTGGGGAGGGTACGCAGTATTTT
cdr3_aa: CSLPSGEGTQYF

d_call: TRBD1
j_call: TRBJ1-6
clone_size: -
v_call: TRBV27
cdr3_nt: TGTGCCAGCAGTCCCCGGGACAGAGATAATTCACCCCTCCACTTT
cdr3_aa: CASSPRDRDNSPLHF

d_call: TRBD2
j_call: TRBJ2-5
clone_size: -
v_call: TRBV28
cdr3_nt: TGTGCCAGCAGTTGGGGGGCTAGCGGGAGAGGGTCAATAGAGACCCAGTACTTC
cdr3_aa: CASSWGASGRGSIETQYF

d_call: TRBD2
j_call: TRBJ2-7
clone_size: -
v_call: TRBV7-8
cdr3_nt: TGTGCCAGCAGCTTGGGGACTAGCGGAATGACCTACGAGCAGTACTTC
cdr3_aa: CASSLGTSGMTYEQYF

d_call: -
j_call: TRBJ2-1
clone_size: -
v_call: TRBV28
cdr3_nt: TGTGCCAGCAGTGGAGGGCGCTCCTACAATGAGCAGTTCTTC
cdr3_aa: CASSGGRSYNEQFF

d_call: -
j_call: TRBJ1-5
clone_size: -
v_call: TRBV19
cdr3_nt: TGTGCCAGTAGCCCAGGGTATGAAGATCAGCCCCAGCATTTT
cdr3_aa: CASSPGYEDQPQHF

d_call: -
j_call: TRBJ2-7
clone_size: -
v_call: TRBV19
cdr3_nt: TGTGCCAGTAGTAGGGGCCGACAGTACGAGCAGTACTTC
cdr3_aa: CASSRGRQYEQYF

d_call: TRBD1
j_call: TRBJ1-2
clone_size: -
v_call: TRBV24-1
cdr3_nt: TGTGCCACCAGCCCCGGGACAGGGTCTCTCGGCTACACCTTC
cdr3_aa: CATSPGTGSLGYTF

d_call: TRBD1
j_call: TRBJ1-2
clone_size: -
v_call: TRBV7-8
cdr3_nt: TGTGCCAGCAGCTGGGGACAGTCTAGCGGCTACACCTTC
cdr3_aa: CASSWGQSSGYTF

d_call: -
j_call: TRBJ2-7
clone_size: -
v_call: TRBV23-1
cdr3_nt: TGCGCCAGCAGTTTCCGGGATCTAACCTACGAGCAGTACTTC
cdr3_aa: CASSFRDLTYEQYF

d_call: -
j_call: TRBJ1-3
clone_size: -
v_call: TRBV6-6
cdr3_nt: TGTGCCAGCAGTCCAAATGGGCAGGGTCCTGGAAACACCATATATTTT
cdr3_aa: CASSPNGQGPGNTIYF

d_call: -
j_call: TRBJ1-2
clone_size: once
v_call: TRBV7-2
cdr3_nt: TGTGCCAGCAGCTTAGGGGCGCGGGACGGCTACACCTTC
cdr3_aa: CASSLGARDGYTF

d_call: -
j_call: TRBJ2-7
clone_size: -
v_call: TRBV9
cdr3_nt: TGTGCCAGCAGCCCCCAGGGGCCGTACGAGCAGTACTTC
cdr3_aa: CASSPQGPYEQYF

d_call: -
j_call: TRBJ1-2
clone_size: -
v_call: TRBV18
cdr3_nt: TGTGCCAGCTCTCTCGGAGGGGCAGGAGAGGGCTACACCTTC
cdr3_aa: CASSLGGAGEGYTF

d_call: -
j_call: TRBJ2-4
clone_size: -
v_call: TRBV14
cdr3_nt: TGTGCCAGCAGCCAGTACAGGGAACGGGCCAAAAACATTCAGTACTTC
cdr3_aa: CASSQYRERAKNIQYF

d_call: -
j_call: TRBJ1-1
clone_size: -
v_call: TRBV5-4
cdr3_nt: TGTGCCAGCAGCTCACCCCGGGGAAACTCAGAAGCTTTCTTT
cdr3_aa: CASSSPRGNSEAFF

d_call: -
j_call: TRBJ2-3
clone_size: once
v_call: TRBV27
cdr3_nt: TGTGCCAGCAGTTTAAAGGGGACATACCGACGGGATACGCAGTATTTT
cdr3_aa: CASSLKGTYRRDTQYF

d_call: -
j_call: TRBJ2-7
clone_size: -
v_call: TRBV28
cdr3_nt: TGTGCCAGCAGGGCCGGACAGAATATTATCTCCTACGAGCAGTACTTC
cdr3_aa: CASRAGQNIISYEQYF

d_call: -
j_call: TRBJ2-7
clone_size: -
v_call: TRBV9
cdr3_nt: TGTGCCAGCAGCGCCAACGTGGGGAGCTCCTACGAGCAGTACTTC
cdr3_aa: CASSANVGSSYEQYF

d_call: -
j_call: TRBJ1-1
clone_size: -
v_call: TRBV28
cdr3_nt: TGTGCCAGCAGTTACGCCGGCCGGGGTCCCGGAGCTTTCTTT
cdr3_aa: CASSYAGRGPGAFF

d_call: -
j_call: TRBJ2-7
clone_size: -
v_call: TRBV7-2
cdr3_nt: TGTGCCAGCAGCGCCCCCCAGTGGGGGGAATATTACGAGCAGTACTTC
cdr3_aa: CASSAPQWGEYYEQYF